A selection of T cell receptor beta chains follows, all from one sample in a study of response to subunit inactivated influenza vaccine. MiXCR, applied by TCRdb to the RT-PCR reads, yields one record per CDR3 protein. Of hundreds of thousands of distinct CDR3 sequences detected, approximately 15% appear once; the ten largest clones hold 11%. The specimen comprised PBMCs from blood, sampled approximately 12 days after vaccination. The receptors originated from a man aged 50 or older who received an inactivated influenza vaccine. CDR3s leave out the opening cysteine and the closing phenylalanine or tryptophan. The D gene is left open where the match is weak.

d_gene	v_gene	CDR3aa
-	TRBV7-9	ASNAGMETQY
-	TRBV20-1	SAARGNEQF
-	TRBV7-2	ASSFWGGAADTQY
-	TRBV11-2	ASSPLNAQY
-	TRBV6-1	ASSEWGWSANYGYT
TRBD2	TRBV20-1	SAGGGGVHEQF
TRBD2	TRBV19	ASSVTSGGNTDTQY
TRBD1	TRBV11-2	ASSLLQGANYGYT
TRBD2	TRBV5-1	ASTSFGLAGGRSYNEQF
-	TRBV20-1	SASQGFNYGYT
-	TRBV5-1	ASSLGQANQYQH
-	TRBV7-2	ASSPFTTVSYEQY
TRBD2	TRBV20-1	SARDALAGAKETQY
-	TRBV11-2	ASSSPIKSSPLH
-	TRBV24-1	ATSDTTLQETQY
-	TRBV24-1	ATSDPGHITGELF
TRBD1	TRBV2	ASSGDSRNEQF
-	TRBV18	ASSPKANHNEQF
-	TRBV5-1	ASSLRYNQPQH
-	TRBV5-6	ASSLAGGRGIWETQY
-	TRBV20-1	SARDLGGYEQY
-	TRBV18	ASSPREAANLPLH
-	TRBV11-2	ASRAGQLFPSGANVLT
-	TRBV7-2	ASGSFGGANEQY